This note documents a single T cell receptor (beta chain) sequence. This specimen comes from a study of T cell responses to AZD1222 COVID-19 vaccine. Germline V gene sequence: CDR1 SGHRS, CDR2 YFSETQ. The length of the CDR3 is 16 residues. Between the trimmed V and J ends, which lost 7 bases and 7 bases, there was a span of 21 bases. Produced via immunoSEQ multiplex PCR; TCRdb's table is partial and in-frame only. Of about 270,000 clones in the sample, about 94% are singletons; the top ten hold around 0.5%. The receptor's source is an adult who received the AZD1222 COVID-19 vaccine. The V and J genes are TRBV5-1 and TRBJ1-6; D not resolved. Sequencing used peripheral blood, obtained 28 days after the second AZD1222 dose. The CDR3 nucleotides are TGCGCCAGCTCAGCTTGGTCGGGGTCGGGAAATTCACCCCTCCACTTT. Protein sequence: CASSAWSGSGNSPLHF.